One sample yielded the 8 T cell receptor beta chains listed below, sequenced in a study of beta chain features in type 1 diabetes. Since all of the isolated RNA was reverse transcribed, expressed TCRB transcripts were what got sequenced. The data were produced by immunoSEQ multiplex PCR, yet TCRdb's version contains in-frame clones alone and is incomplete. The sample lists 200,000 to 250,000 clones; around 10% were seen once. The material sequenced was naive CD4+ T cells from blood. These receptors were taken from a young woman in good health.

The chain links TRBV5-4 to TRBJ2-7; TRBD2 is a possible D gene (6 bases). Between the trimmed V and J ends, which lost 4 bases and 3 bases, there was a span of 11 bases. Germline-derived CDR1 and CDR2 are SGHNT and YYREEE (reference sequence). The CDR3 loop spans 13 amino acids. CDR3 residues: CASSGRESYEQYF. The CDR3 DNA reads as TGTGCCAGCAGCGGGCGGGAAAGCTACGAGCAGTACTTC.

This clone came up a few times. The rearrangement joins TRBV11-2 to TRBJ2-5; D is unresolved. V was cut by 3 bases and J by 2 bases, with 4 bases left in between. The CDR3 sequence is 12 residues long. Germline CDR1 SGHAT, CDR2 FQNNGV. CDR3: CASSFTQETQYF. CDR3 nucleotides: TGTGCCAGCAGCTTCACACAAGAGACCCAGTACTTC. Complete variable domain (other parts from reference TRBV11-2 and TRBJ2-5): EAGVAQSPRYKIIEKRQSVAFWCNPISGHATLYWYQQILGQGPKLLIQFQNNGVVDDSQLPKDRFSAERLKGVDSTLKIQPAKLEDSAVYLCASSFTQETQYFGPGTRLLVL.

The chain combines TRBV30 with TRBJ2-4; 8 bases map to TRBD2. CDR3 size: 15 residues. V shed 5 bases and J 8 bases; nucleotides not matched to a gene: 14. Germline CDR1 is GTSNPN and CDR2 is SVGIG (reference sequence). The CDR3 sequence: CAWAHGRGVYHIQYF. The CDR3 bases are TGTGCCTGGGCCCACGGGCGGGGGGTCTACCACATTCAGTACTTC.

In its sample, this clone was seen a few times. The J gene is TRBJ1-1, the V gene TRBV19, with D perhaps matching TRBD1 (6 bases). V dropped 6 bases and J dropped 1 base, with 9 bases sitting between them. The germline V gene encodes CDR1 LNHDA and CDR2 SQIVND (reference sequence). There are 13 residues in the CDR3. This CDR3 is CASSQTGNTEAFF. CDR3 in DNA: TGTGCCAGTAGCCAGACAGGGAACACTGAAGCTTTCTTT.

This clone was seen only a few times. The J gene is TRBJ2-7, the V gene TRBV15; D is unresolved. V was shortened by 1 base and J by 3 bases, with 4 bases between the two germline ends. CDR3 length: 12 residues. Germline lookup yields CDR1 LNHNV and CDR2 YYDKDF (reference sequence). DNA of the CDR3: TGTGCCACCAGCAGAGGTTACTACGAGCAGTACTTC. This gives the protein CATSRGYYEQYF.

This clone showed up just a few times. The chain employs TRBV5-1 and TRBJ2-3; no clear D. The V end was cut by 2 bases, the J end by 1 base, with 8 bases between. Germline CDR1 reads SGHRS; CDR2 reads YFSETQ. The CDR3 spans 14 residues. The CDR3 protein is CASSLEPGTDTQYF. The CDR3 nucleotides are TGCGCCAGCAGCTTAGAACCGGGCACAGATACGCAGTATTTT.

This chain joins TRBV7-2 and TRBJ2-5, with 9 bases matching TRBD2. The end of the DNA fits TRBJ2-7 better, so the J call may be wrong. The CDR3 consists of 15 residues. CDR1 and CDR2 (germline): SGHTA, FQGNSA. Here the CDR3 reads CASSLGLAGQYEQYF. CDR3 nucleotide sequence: TGTGCCAGCAGCTTAGGGCTAGCGGGACAGTACGAGCAGTACTTC.

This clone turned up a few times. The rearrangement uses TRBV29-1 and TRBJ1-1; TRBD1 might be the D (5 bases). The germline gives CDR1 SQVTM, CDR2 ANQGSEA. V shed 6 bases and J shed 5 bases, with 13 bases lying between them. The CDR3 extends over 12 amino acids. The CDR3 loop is CSVQGVETEAFF. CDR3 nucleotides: TGCAGCGTCCAAGGGGTTGAGACTGAAGCTTTCTTT.